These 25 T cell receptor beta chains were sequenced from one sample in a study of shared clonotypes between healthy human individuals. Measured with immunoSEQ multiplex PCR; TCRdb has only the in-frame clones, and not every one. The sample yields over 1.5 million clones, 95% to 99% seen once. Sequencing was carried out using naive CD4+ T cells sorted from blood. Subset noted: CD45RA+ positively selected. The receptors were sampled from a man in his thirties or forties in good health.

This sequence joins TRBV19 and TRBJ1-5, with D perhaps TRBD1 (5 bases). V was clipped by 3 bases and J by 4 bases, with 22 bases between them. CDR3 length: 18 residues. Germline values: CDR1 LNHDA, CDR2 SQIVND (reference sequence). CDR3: CASSMWGGLTVQNQPQHF. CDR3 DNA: TGTGCCAGTAGTATGTGGGGGGGTCTGACGGTGCAAAATCAGCCCCAGCATTTT.

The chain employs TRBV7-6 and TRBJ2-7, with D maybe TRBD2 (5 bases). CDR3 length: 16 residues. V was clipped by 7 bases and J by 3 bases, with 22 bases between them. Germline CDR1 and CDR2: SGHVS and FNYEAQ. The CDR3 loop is CASNLPGTGSFYEQYF. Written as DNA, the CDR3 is TGTGCCAGCAACCTTCCGGGAACGGGATCCTTCTACGAGCAGTACTTC.

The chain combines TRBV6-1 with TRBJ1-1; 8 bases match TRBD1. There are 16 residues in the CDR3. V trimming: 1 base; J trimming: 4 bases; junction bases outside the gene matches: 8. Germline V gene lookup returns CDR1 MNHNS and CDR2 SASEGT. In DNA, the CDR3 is TGTGCCAGCAGTGAAGGGACAGGGTTTTGGGGCACTGAAGCTTTCTTT. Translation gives CASSEGTGFWGTEAFF.

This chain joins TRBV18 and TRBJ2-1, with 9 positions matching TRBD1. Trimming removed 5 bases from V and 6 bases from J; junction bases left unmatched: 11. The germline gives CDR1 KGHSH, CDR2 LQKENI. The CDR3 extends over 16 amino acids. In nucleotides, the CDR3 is TGTGCCAGCTCAGACCCTCGGGACAGGGTACCCAATGAGCAGTTCTTC. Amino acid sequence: CASSDPRDRVPNEQFF.

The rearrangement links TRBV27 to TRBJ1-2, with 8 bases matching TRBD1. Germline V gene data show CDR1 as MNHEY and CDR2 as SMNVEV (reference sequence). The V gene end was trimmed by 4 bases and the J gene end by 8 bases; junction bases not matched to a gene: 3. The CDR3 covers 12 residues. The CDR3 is CASSSHRGGYTF. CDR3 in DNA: TGTGCCAGCAGTTCCCACAGGGGGGGCTACACCTTC.

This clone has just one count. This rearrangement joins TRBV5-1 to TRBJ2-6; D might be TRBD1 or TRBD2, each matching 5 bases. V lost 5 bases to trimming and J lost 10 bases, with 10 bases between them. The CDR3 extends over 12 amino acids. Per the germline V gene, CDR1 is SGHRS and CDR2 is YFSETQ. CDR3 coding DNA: TGCGCCAGCAGTCGGGACGGAAACGTCCTGACTTTC. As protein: CASSRDGNVLTF.

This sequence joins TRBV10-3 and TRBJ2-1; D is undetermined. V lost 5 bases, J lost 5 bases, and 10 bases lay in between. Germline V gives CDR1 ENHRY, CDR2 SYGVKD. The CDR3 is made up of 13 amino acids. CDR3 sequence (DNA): TGTGCCATCAGTTATGGTGGGGACAATGAGCAGTTCTTC. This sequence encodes CAISYGGDNEQFF.

CDR3 loop: CASTLDRAYNEQFF. The CDR3 region has the DNA TGTGCCAGCACCTTGGACAGGGCTTACAATGAGCAGTTCTTC. The V gene is TRBV7-2, the J gene TRBJ2-1; 8 nucleotides agree with TRBD1. J lost 4 bases, V lost 7 bases, and 6 bases had no gene match. Germline V gives CDR1 SGHTA, CDR2 FQGNSA. This CDR3 is built from 14 residues.

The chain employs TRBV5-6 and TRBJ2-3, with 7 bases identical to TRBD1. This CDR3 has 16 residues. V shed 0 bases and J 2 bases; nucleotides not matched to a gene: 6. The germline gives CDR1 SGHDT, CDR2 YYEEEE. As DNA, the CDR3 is TGTGCCAGCAGCTTGGACGTGGGACAGATCACAGATACGCAGTATTTT. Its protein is CASSLDVGQITDTQYF.

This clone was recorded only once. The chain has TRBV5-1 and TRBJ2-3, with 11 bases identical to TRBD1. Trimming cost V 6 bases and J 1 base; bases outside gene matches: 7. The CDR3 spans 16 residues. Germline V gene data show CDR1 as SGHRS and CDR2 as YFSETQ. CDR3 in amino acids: CASTRTGGVGTDTQYF. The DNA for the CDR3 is TGCGCCAGCACCCGGACAGGGGGCGTTGGCACAGATACGCAGTATTTT.

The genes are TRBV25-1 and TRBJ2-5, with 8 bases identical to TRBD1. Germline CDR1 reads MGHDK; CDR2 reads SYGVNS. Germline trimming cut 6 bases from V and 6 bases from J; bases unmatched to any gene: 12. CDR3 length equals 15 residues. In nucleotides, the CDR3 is TGTGCCAGCAGGAGAGAAGGACAGGGTGAAAAGACCCAGTACTTC. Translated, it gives CASRREGQGEKTQYF.

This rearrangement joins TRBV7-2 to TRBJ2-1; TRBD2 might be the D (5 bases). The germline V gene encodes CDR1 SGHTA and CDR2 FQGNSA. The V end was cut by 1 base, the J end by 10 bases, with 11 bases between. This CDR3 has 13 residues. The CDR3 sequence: CASSLELPGEQFF. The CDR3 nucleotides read TGTGCCAGCAGCTTAGAGCTCCCGGGGGAGCAGTTCTTC.

CDR3: CASSLHRGSYEQYF. The CDR3 DNA is TGTGCCAGCAGCTTACACAGGGGTTCCTACGAGCAGTACTTC. The gene calls are TRBV7-3 and TRBJ2-7; TRBD1 matches at 7 bases. V lost 2 bases to trimming and J lost 1 base; unmatched junction nucleotides: 2. The CDR3 is 14 residues long. Germline lookup yields CDR1 SGHTA and CDR2 FQGTGA.

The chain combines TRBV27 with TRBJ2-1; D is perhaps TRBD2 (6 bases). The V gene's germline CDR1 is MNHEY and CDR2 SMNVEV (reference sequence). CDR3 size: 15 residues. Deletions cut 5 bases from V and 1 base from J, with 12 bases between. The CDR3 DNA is TGTGCCAGCAGTCTCGGAGGGCGGTCCTACAATGAGCAGTTCTTC. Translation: CASSLGGRSYNEQFF.

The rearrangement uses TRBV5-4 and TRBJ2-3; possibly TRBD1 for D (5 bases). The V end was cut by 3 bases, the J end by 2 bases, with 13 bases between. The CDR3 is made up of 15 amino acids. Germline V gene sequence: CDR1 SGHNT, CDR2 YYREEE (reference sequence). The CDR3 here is CASSSQQGFTDTQYF. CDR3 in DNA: TGTGCCAGCAGCTCACAGCAGGGATTCACAGATACGCAGTATTTT. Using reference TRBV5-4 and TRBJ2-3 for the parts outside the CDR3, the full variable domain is ETGVTQSPTHLIKTRGQQVTLRCSSQSGHNTVSWYQQALGQGPQFIFQYYREEENGRGNFPPRFSGLQFPNYSSELNVNALELDDSALYLCASSSQQGFTDTQYFGPGTRLTVL.

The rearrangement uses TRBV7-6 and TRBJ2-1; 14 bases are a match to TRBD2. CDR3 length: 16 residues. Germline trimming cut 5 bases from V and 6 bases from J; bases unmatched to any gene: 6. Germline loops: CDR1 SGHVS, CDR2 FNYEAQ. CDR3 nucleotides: TGTGCCAGCAGCCGACTAGCGGGAGGGCCAAGCAATGAGCAGTTCTTC. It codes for CASSRLAGGPSNEQFF.

The CDR3 region has the DNA TGTGCCAGCAGTTCCCCAACCGGACTAGCGGGAGGACTGAGCGAGCAGTACTTC. Its protein product is CASSSPTGLAGGLSEQYF. This chain uses TRBV28 with TRBJ2-7, with 14 positions matching TRBD2. Germline assignment: CDR1 MDHEN and CDR2 SYDVKM. The CDR3 has 18 residues. V lost 4 bases and J lost 6; bases outside the gene matches: 14.

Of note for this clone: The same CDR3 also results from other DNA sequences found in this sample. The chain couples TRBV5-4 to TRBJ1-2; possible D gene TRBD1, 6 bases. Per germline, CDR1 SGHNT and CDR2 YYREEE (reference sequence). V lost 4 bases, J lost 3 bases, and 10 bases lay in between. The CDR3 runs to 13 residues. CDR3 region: CASSSNRDYGYTF. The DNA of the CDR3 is TGTGCCAGCAGCAGCAACAGGGACTATGGCTACACCTTC.

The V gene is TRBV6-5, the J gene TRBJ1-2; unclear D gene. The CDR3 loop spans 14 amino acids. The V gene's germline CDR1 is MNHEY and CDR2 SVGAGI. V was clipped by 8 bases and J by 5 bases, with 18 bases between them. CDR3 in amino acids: CASSSRSPSYGYTF. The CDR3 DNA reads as TGTGCCAGCTCCTCCCGAAGTCCGTCATATGGCTACACCTTC.

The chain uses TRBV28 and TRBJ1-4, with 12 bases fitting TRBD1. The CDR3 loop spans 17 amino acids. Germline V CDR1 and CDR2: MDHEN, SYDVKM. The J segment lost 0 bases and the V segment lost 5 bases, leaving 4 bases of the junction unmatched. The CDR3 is CASSPGTGGTTNEKLFF. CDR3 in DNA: TGTGCCAGCAGTCCCGGGACAGGGGGCACAACTAATGAAAAACTGTTTTTT.

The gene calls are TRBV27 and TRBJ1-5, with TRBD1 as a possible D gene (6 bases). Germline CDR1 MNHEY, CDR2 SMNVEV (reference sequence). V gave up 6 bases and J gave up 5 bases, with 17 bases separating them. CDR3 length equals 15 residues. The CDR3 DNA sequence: TGTGCCAGCAGACCCGCGGTCAGGGGCGATCAGCCCCAGCATTTT. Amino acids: CASRPAVRGDQPQHF.

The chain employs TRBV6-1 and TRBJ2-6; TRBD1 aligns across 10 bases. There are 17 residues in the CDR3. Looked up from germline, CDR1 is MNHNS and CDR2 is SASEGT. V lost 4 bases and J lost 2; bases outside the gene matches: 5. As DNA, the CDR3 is TGTGCCAGCAGTGTGGGGACAGGGGCGACTGGGGCCAACGTCCTGACTTTC. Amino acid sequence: CASSVGTGATGANVLTF.

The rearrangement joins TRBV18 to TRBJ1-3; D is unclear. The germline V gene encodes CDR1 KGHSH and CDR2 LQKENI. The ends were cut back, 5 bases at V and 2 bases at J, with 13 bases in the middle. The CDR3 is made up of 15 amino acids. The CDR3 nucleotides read TGTGCCAGCTCATCCGGGAAAGGACCTGGAAACACCATATATTTT. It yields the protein CASSSGKGPGNTIYF.

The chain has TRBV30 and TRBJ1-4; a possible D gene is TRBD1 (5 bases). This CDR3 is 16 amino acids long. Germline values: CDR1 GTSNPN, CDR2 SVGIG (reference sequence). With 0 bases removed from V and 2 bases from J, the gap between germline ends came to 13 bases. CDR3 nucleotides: TGTGCCTGGAGTGTTTCGGGGGTCGGGACTAATGAAAAACTGTTTTTT. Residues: CAWSVSGVGTNEKLFF.

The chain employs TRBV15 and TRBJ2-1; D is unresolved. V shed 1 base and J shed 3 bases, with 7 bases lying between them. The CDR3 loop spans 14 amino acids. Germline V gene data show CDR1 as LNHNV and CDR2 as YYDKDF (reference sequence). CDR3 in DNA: TGTGCCACCAGCAGAGTAACACTCTACAATGAGCAGTTCTTC. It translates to CATSRVTLYNEQFF.